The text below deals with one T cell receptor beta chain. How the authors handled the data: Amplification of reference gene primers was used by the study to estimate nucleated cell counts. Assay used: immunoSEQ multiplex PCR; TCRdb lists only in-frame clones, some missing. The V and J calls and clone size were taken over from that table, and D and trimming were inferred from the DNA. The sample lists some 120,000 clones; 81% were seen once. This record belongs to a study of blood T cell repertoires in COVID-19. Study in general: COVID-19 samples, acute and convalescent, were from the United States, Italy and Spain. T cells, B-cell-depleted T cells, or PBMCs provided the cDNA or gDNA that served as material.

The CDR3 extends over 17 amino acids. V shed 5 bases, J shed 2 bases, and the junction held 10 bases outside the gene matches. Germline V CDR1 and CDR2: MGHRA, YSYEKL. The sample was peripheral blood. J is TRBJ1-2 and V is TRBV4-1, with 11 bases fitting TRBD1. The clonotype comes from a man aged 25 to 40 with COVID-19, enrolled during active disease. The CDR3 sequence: CASSVRDRGVANYGYTF. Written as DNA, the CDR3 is TGCGCCAGCAGCGTCCGGGACAGGGGGGTCGCCAACTATGGCTACACCTTC.